This TCR beta chain was recorded in a study of technical replicates of blood from several donors. V lost 2 bases, J lost 8 bases, and 12 bases stayed unmatched. The CDR3 runs to 17 residues. Per germline, CDR1 LGHNT and CDR2 FRNRAP. This clone was counted only a few times. Here immunoSEQ multiplex PCR was the method, and the copy in TCRdb shows in-frame clones only, minus some. This sample carries about 63,000 clones, about 87% of them seen once, and the ten largest clones take approximately 5%. This TCR derives from a human donor in good health. Some clones in this sample may be carry-over from other donors' samples. The V and J genes are TRBV12-5 and TRBJ2-1, with 10 bases lining up with TRBD1. The sequenced material came from PBMCs. CDR3 region: CASGLTNLDRGMDEQFF. The CDR3 bases are TGTGCTAGTGGTTTGACGAACCTGGACAGGGGGATGGATGAGCAGTTCTTC.